This is a list of T cell receptor beta chains from one sample in a study of blood T cells in healthy people across ages. TCRdb re-called the 5' RACE reads with MiXCR, one entry per CDR3 protein. The sample yields 700,000 to 950,000 distinct CDR3 sequences, roughly 43% seen once. Material for sequencing was blood. The receptors stem from a woman between 55 and 75 years old in good health. CDR3s include the opening cysteine and the closing phenylalanine or tryptophan. The D gene is left open where the match is weak. Clone size, where shown, is once, few, many, or a class for clones that have expanded.

D gene	V gene	J gene	clone size	CDR3 protein	CDR3 DNA
TRBD2	TRBV5-4	TRBJ2-7	few	CASSLEGAVGREQYF	TGTGCCAGCAGCTTGGAAGGGGCGGTCGGGAGGGAGCAGTACTTC
-	TRBV5-1	TRBJ2-7	-	CASSLGGESSYEQYF	TGCGCCAGCAGCTTGGGCGGGGAGAGCTCCTACGAGCAGTACTTC
TRBD2	TRBV20-1	TRBJ2-3	few	CSARLAGGSDTQYF	TGCAGTGCTAGGCTAGCGGGAGGATCAGATACGCAGTATTTT
TRBD1	TRBV5-1	TRBJ1-2	-	CASSSGQAPYGYTF	TGCGCCAGCAGCTCGGGACAGGCTCCCTATGGCTACACCTTC
TRBD1	TRBV10-3	TRBJ2-1	few	CAIRDDRGYLNEQFF	TGTGCCATCAGGGACGACAGGGGGTATCTTAATGAGCAGTTCTTC
TRBD1	TRBV20-1	TRBJ2-1	-	CSARAPKGTEYNEQFF	TGCAGTGCTAGAGCCCCCAAGGGGACAGAATACAATGAGCAGTTCTTC
-	TRBV7-9	TRBJ2-3	many	CASSRDPTGTDTQYF	TGTGCCAGCAGCAGGGACCCGACTGGCACAGATACGCAGTATTTT
TRBD2	TRBV20-1	TRBJ2-7	-	CSALAEKGYEQYF	TGCAGTGCCCTAGCGGAAAAAGGGTACGAGCAGTACTTC
-	TRBV20-1	TRBJ2-1	once	CSAREKLTYNEQFF	TGCAGTGCTCGCGAGAAGTTAACCTACAATGAGCAGTTCTTC
TRBD1	TRBV12-5	TRBJ2-5	-	CASGPDRGETQYF	TGTGCTAGTGGTCCGGACAGGGGAGAGACCCAGTACTTC
-	TRBV7-2	TRBJ2-5	once	CASSVGRVSGEQYF	TGCGCCAGCAGCGTAGGAAGGGTTTCTGGGGAGCAGTACTTC